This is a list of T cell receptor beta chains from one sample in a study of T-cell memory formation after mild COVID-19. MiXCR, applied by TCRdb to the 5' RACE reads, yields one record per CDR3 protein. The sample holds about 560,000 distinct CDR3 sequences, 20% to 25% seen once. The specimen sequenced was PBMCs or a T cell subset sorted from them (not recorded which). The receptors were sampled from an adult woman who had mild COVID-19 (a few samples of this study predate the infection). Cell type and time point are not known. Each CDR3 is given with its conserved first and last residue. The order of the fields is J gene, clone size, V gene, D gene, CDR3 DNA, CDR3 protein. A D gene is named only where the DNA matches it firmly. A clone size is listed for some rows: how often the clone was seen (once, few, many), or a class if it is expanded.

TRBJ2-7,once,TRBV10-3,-,TGTGCCATCAGTGCGCAAACCACGGGGAACTACGAGCAGTACTTC,CAISAQTTGNYEQYF
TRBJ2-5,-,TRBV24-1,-,TGTGCCACCAGTGATCCCCCAGAGACCCAGTACTTC,CATSDPPETQYF
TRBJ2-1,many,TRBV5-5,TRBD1,TGTGCCAGCAGCTTGTGGGGACAGACCTACAATGAGCAGTTCTTC,CASSLWGQTYNEQFF
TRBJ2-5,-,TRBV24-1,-,TGTGCCACCAGTGAGGTAGGGAGGTCAGAGACCCAGTACTTC,CATSEVGRSETQYF
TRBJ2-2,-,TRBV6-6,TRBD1,TGTGCCAGCAGTTACTCGAAGCGGCAGGGGGCTACCGGGGAGCTGTTTTTT,CASSYSKRQGATGELFF
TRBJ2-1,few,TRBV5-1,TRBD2,TGCGCCAGCAGCGCCACAATAGCGGGGGGTTCCAATGAGCAGTTCTTC,CASSATIAGGSNEQFF
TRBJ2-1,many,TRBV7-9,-,TGTGCCAGCAGCTTAGGGGGGCTCGGATACAATGAGCAGTTCTTC,CASSLGGLGYNEQFF
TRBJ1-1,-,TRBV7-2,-,TGTGCCAGCAGCCCAGAGGGTCCGATGAACACTGAAGCTTTCTTT,CASSPEGPMNTEAFF
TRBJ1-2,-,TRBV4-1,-,TGCGCCAGCAGCCAAGATTGGGGGGCTGTAAGCTATGGCTACACCTTC,CASSQDWGAVSYGYTF
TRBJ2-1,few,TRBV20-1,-,TGCAGTGCCCCAGCGACAGGAGGTAGCTACAATGAGCAGTTCTTC,CSAPATGGSYNEQFF
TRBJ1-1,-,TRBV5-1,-,TGCGCCAGCAGCTTGGAAGCAGCAGTGAACACTGAAGCTTTCTTT,CASSLEAAVNTEAFF
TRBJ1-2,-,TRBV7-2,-,TGTGCCAGCAGCTTAATGACTAGTCCAGGCGGCTACACCTTC,CASSLMTSPGGYTF
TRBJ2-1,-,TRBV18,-,TGTGCCAGCTCACCAGCCGGGACCCTCAATGAGCAGTTCTTC,CASSPAGTLNEQFF
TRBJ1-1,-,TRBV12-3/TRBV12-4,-,TGTGCCAGCAGCAGTACCCAGGCCCTGGTTAACACTGAAGCTTTCTTT,CASSSTQALVNTEAFF
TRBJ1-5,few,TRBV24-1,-,TGTGCCACCAGTCCCCAGGGAGCGAATCAGCCCCAGCATTTT,CATSPQGANQPQHF
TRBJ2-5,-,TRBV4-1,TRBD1,TGCGCCAGCAGCCAAGTCACGGGACAGATGCAAGAGACCCAGTACTTC,CASSQVTGQMQETQYF
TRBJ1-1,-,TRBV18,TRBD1,TGTGCCAGCTCACGTAGGGTCTCAAGCCTTGGGACAGCGAACACTGAAGCTTTCTTT,CASSRRVSSLGTANTEAFF
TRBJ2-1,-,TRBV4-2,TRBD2,TGTGCCAGCAGCCAAGATCCGGAGGCGGGAGGGCCATTTTACAATGAGCAGTTCTTC,CASSQDPEAGGPFYNEQFF
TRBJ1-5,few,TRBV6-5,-,TGTGCCAGCAGTTACTCGGGACAACGTCAGCCCCAGCATTTT,CASSYSGQRQPQHF
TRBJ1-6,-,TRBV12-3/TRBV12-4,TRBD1,TGTGCCAGTTCACAGGGGGCGAATTCACCCCTCCACTTT,CASSQGANSPLHF
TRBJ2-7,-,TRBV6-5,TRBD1,TGTGCCAGCAGCCAACGACAGGGAAGCCACGAGCAGTACTTC,CASSQRQGSHEQYF
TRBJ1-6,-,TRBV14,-,TGTGCCAGCAGCCAAGACTACGGGGAAGACCTCCACTTT,CASSQDYGEDLHF
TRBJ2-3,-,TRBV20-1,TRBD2,TGCAGTGCCCTAGGGCCTAGCGGGGGGGCTGGAGATACGCAGTATTTT,CSALGPSGGAGDTQYF
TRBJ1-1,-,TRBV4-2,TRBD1,TGTGCCAGCAGCCAAGAATGGGGACAGGGAAAGACTGAAGCTTTCTTT,CASSQEWGQGKTEAFF
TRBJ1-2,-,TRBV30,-,TGTGCCTGGGCTTACAGGGTACGCGATGGCTACACCTTC,CAWAYRVRDGYTF
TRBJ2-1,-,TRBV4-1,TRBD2,TGCGCCAGCAGCCAAGAAGGCGGTGCTAGCGGGGGAGTCGATGAGCAGTTCTTC,CASSQEGGASGGVDEQFF
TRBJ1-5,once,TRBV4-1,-,TGCGCCAGCAGCCAAGTCAGGTGGGACAATCAGCCCCAGCATTTT,CASSQVRWDNQPQHF
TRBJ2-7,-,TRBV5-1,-,TGCGCCGGGGATCAGAGGGCCGCAGACTACGAGCAGTACTTC,CAGDQRAADYEQYF
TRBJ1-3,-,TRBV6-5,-,TGTGCCAGCATAGACAGGCGCTCTGGAAACACCATATATTTT,CASIDRRSGNTIYF
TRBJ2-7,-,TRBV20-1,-,TGCAGTGCTTCCGACCTAGACTCCTACGAGCAGTACTTC,CSASDLDSYEQYF
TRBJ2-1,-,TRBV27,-,TGTGCCAGCAGCTCCCCGAGGGAACTGGGGAATGAGCAGTTCTTC,CASSSPRELGNEQFF
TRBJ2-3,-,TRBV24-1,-,TGTGCCACCATTTGGTGGTGGAGCAGACCGTTATCTAGCACAGATACGCAGTATTTT,CATIWWWSRPLSSTDTQYF
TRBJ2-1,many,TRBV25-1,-,TGTGCCAGCAGTTCCCGATTGGAAACAGTTCCCCCTCGGAATGAGCAGTTCTTC,CASSSRLETVPPRNEQFF
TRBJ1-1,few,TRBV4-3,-,TGCGCCAGCAGCCAAGATTGGCTTGGGTTTTACACTGAAGCTTTCTTT,CASSQDWLGFYTEAFF
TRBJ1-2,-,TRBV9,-,TGTGCCAGCAGCGTAGACAGGAACTATGGCTACACCTTC,CASSVDRNYGYTF
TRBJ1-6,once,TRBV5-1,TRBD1,TGCGCCAGCAGCTCCCGGGACAGGGCAAATTCACCCCTCCACTTT,CASSSRDRANSPLHF
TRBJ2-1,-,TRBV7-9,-,TGTGCCACGAAAGGGCTTGTAGGGGGGGCCTACAATGAGCAGTTCTTC,CATKGLVGGAYNEQFF
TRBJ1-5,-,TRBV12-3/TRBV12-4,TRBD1,TGTGCCAGCACCCGGGACAGGCGCAATCAGCCCCAGCATTTT,CASTRDRRNQPQHF
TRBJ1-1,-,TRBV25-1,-,TGTGCCAGCAGTGTTGGTGCGACTGAAGCTTTCTTT,CASSVGATEAFF
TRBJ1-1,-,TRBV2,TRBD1,TGTGCCAGCAGTGAAGCTAGGGGACAGCCAAACACTGAAGCTTTCTTT,CASSEARGQPNTEAFF
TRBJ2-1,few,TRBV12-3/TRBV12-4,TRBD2,TGTGCCAGCAGCGTACCGGGACTAGGGTTATTAGAGCAGTTCTTC,CASSVPGLGLLEQFF
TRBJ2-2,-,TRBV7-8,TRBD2,TGTGCCAGCAGCTTCCTGGGGGGACTAGAGGAAAACACCGGGGAGCTGTTTTTT,CASSFLGGLEENTGELFF
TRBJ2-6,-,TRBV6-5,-,TGTGCCAGCAGTTATCTCGGGCTGACCAACATCCTGACTTTC,CASSYLGLTNILTF
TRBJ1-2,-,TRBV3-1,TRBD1,TGTGCCAGCAGCCCCCTCCAGGGGGGTGGCTACACCTTC,CASSPLQGGGYTF
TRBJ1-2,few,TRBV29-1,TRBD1,TGCAGCGTTGGGACAGGGTCCGGCTACACCTTC,CSVGTGSGYTF
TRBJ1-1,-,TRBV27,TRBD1,TGTGCCAGCAGTTCACAGGGGGCGAAGGGTGCTTTCTTT,CASSSQGAKGAFF
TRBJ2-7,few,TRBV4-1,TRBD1,TGCGCCAGCAGCCAAGAACCAGGGGGCTTCAACGAGCAGTACTTC,CASSQEPGGFNEQYF
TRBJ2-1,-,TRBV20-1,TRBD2,TGCAGTGCTAGAGTCCTTACCCCAGCTAGCGGGGTCTACAATGAGCAGTTCTTC,CSARVLTPASGVYNEQFF
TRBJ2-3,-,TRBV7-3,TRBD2,TGTGCCAGCAGCTTATATAGCGGGAGGGGAGATACGCAGTATTTT,CASSLYSGRGDTQYF
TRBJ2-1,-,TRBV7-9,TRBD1,TGTGCCAGCAGCTTAGGCGGGACAGGGGCCTCCTACAATGAGCAGTTCTTC,CASSLGGTGASYNEQFF
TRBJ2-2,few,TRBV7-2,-,TGTGCCAGCAGCTCTTACAGGCGGGACACCGGGGAGCTGTTTTTT,CASSSYRRDTGELFF